The 20 T cell receptor beta chains below were found in one sample sequenced in a study of blood T cell repertoires in COVID-19. TCRdb's copy holds only in-frame clones and misses some; the assay was immunoSEQ multiplex PCR. The table includes about 100,000 clones, about 86% detected once. The sample was peripheral blood. These receptors originate from a human donor in a cohort sampled during active COVID-19.

The chain couples TRBV6-5 to TRBJ2-3, with 10 bases matching TRBD1. V was pared by 2 bases and J by 7 bases, with 9 bases of the junction left unmatched. This CDR3 has 16 amino acids. The V gene's germline CDR1 is MNHEY and CDR2 SVGAGI. The CDR3 is CASSYAGQGLGYTQYF. The DNA of the CDR3 is TGTGCCAGCAGTTACGCGGGACAGGGGTTGGGGTATACGCAGTATTTT.

This clone was detected a few times. The V call is TRBV5-4, the J call TRBJ2-2; 9 nucleotides line up with TRBD1. J was trimmed by 0 bases and V by 4 bases; bases with no gene match: 1. The CDR3 is 15 residues long. CDR1 is SGHNT and CDR2 is YYREEE in the germline V gene (reference sequence). The CDR3 DNA reads TGTGCCAGCAGCCGACAGGGGGCGAACACCGGGGAGCTGTTTTTT. Translated: CASSRQGANTGELFF. The full variable domain, rest sourced from reference TRBV5-4 and TRBJ2-2, is ETGVTQSPTHLIKTRGQQVTLRCSSQSGHNTVSWYQQALGQGPQFIFQYYREEENGRGNFPPRFSGLQFPNYSSELNVNALELDDSALYLCASSRQGANTGELFFGEGSRLTVL.

The chain joins TRBV5-4 to TRBJ1-2, with 10 bases lining up with TRBD1. Losses at the gene ends were 5 bases for V and 8 bases for J; bases not matched to a gene: 9. The CDR3 has 14 amino acids. Germline V gene lookup returns CDR1 SGHNT and CDR2 YYREEE (reference sequence). The DNA of the CDR3 is TGTGCCAGCAGTGCACCCGGGACAGGGGAGGGCTACACCTTC. This sequence encodes CASSAPGTGEGYTF.

The rearrangement joins TRBV6-4 to TRBJ2-3, with 7 bases lining up with TRBD2. Germline assignment: CDR1 MRHNA and CDR2 SNTAGT. The CDR3 runs 15 residues. The J segment lost 3 bases and the V segment lost 2 bases, leaving 5 bases of the junction unmatched. The CDR3 region has the DNA TGTGCCAGCAGTGACGGCGGGAGTGAGACAGATACGCAGTATTTT. Residues: CASSDGGSETDTQYF.

This rearrangement joins TRBV7-9 to TRBJ1-4, with D maybe TRBD1 (5 bases). The CDR3 spans 15 residues. Germline assignment: CDR1 SEHNR and CDR2 FQNEAQ (reference sequence). The V end was cut by 5 bases, the J end by 0 bases, with 10 bases between. CDR3 nucleotide sequence: TGTGCCAGCAGCCCTTCAGGGTCAACTAATGAAAAACTGTTTTTT. Translation gives CASSPSGSTNEKLFF.

CDR3 nucleotide sequence: TGTGCCAGCAGTATAATTCCTAGCGGGAGAACCGAGCAGTACTTC. Protein product: CASSIIPSGRTEQYF. The chain links TRBV7-9 to TRBJ2-7; 10 bases match TRBD2. The V gene end was trimmed by 6 bases and the J gene end by 6 bases; junction bases not matched to a gene: 11. Germline lookup yields CDR1 SEHNR and CDR2 FQNEAQ (reference sequence). The CDR3 runs to 15 residues.

The gene calls are TRBV21-1 and TRBJ2-3; the table assigns TRBD2, which was not confirmed against the DNA. TRBV21-1 is a listed pseudogene. The CDR3 is 17 residues long. In DNA, the CDR3 is TGTGCCAGCAGCAAAGAGTCGACTAGCGGGAGGGCTGATACGCAGTATTTT. It translates to CASSKESTSGRADTQYF.

The chain joins TRBV24-1 to TRBJ2-5; TRBD2 matches at 12 bases. Per the germline V gene, CDR1 is KGHDR and CDR2 is SFDVKD. The CDR3 consists of 16 residues. The junction had 6 bases not matched to a gene; V was cut back by 4 bases and J by 4 bases. The CDR3: CATSDPTGLAGETQYF. As DNA, the CDR3 is TGTGCCACCAGTGACCCGACGGGACTAGCGGGAGAGACCCAGTACTTC.

V usage is TRBV9 and J usage is TRBJ1-6; TRBD1 matches at 7 bases. V was pared by 4 bases and J by 7 bases, with 8 bases of the junction left unmatched. The CDR3 has 15 amino acids. Germline V gives CDR1 SGDLS, CDR2 YYNGEE. The CDR3 reads CASSLRQGSNSPLHF. The CDR3 DNA sequence: TGTGCCAGCAGCTTACGACAGGGCTCGAATTCACCCCTCCACTTT.

As to this clone: This CDR3 is also generated by other DNA sequences in the sample. This chain links TRBV28 with TRBJ1-2, with 7 bases fitting TRBD1. Germline trimming cut 6 bases from V and 2 bases from J; bases unmatched to any gene: 3. CDR1 and CDR2 from the germline V gene are MDHEN and SYDVKM. The CDR3 runs to 13 residues. CDR3 sequence (DNA): TGTGCCAGCAGCCTGGGACAGAACTATGGCTACACCTTC. This codes for CASSLGQNYGYTF.

This clone is a singleton in its sample. The CDR3 spells CASRKAGVSSYNEQFF. The CDR3, as DNA: TGTGCCAGCAGGAAAGCGGGGGTGAGTTCCTACAATGAGCAGTTCTTC. The rearrangement joins TRBV27 to TRBJ2-1; TRBD2 matches 8 bases. The CDR3 spans 16 residues. The junction had 8 bases not matched to a gene; V was cut back by 6 bases and J by 1 base. Germline V gives CDR1 MNHEY, CDR2 SMNVEV (reference sequence).

The V call is TRBV25-1, the J call TRBJ2-5; D not resolved. The CDR3 length is 13 residues. With 4 bases removed from V and 1 base from J, the gap between germline ends came to 7 bases. Germline lookup yields CDR1 MGHDK and CDR2 SYGVNS. CDR3 protein: CASSAWAQETQYF. The CDR3, as DNA: TGTGCCAGCAGTGCGTGGGCCCAAGAGACCCAGTACTTC.

The chain carries TRBV6-6 and TRBJ1-1; D is perhaps TRBD1 (5 bases). Germline CDR1 MNHNY, CDR2 SVGAGI (reference sequence). V lost 0 bases and J lost 10, with 18 bases in between. CDR3 length: 15 residues. The CDR3 reads CASSYSSPSRGSAFF. CDR3 bases: TGTGCCAGCAGTTACTCGAGTCCCTCCCGGGGGTCAGCTTTCTTT.

Of note for this clone: This sample also contains other DNA sequences that code for the same CDR3. V gene TRBV6-6 combines with J gene TRBJ1-5; D remains unclear. Germline CDR1 and CDR2: MNHNY and SVGAGI (reference sequence). V was pared by 2 bases and J by 4 bases, with 9 bases between. The CDR3 totals 14 residues. DNA for the CDR3: TGTGCCAGCAGTTACGGCGGAGGAAATCAGCCCCAGCATTTT. Its protein is CASSYGGGNQPQHF.

The CDR3 DNA is TGTGCCAGCAGTTATAGGGCGGGAGGGCCCTACGAGCAGTACTTC. Encoded protein: CASSYRAGGPYEQYF. This chain connects TRBV6-5 to TRBJ2-7; 9 nucleotides align to TRBD2. The ends lost 3 bases at V and 2 bases at J; junction bases unmatched: 5. This CDR3 has 15 residues. Germline values: CDR1 MNHEY, CDR2 SVGAGI.

This clone is medium-sized by share. The chain employs TRBV4-1 and TRBJ2-5, with 7 bases identical to TRBD1. Per germline, CDR1 MGHRA and CDR2 YSYEKL. CDR3 length: 12 amino acids. The V and J ends lost 3 bases and 14 bases, in that order; junction bases with no gene match: 9. CDR3 in amino acids: CASSQDTGAPYF. The CDR3 DNA is TGCGCCAGCAGCCAGGATACAGGGGCCCCCTACTTC.

The chain couples TRBV3-1 (or the pseudogene TRBV3-2) to TRBJ1-1, with a tentative D call TRBD1 (6 bases). Trimming shortened V by 3 bases and J by 6 bases, and 8 bases separated the two germline ends. The length of the CDR3 is 12 residues. CDR1 is LGHDT, CDR2 YNNKEL, per germline (reference sequence). CDR3 loop: CASSQGTPEAFF. The CDR3 DNA is TGTGCCAGCAGCCAGGGGACACCTGAAGCTTTCTTT.

The rearrangement uses TRBV6-5 and TRBJ2-2; 12 nucleotides line up with TRBD2. V lost 7 bases to trimming and J lost 4 bases; unmatched junction nucleotides: 4. This CDR3 region has 15 residues. Germline lookup yields CDR1 MNHEY and CDR2 SVGAGI. CDR3 protein: CASTTTSGGTGELFF. As DNA, the CDR3 is TGTGCCAGCACTACGACTAGCGGGGGCACCGGGGAGCTGTTTTTT.

V is TRBV2 and J is TRBJ1-5; 11 nucleotides match TRBD1. Germline V gives CDR1 SNHLY, CDR2 FYNNEI. This CDR3 is 14 amino acids long. The V gene end was trimmed by 6 bases and the J gene end by 6 bases; junction bases not matched to a gene: 4. CDR3 nucleotides: TGTGCCAGCAGGGGGACAGGGGGTTTTCAGCCCCAGCATTTT. This codes for CASRGTGGFQPQHF.

V is TRBV2 and J is TRBJ2-1; 8 nucleotides line up with TRBD2. This CDR3 region has 13 residues. Germline V gene data show CDR1 as SNHLY and CDR2 as FYNNEI. V shed 9 bases and J 8 bases; nucleotides not matched to a gene: 9. CDR3 residues: CASSAGEGDEQFF. CDR3 nucleotides: TGTGCCAGTTCAGCGGGAGAAGGGGATGAGCAGTTCTTC.